This TCR beta chain was recorded in a study of vaccination effects on CD4 cells after COVID-19. On this clone: Antigen: not known.

This CDR3 is 13 amino acids long. V shed 0 bases and J shed 7 bases, with 9 bases lying between them. CDR1 is SGHTA and CDR2 is FQGTGA in the germline V gene. Using immunoSEQ multiplex PCR, the repertoire was profiled, and TCRdb retains in-frame clones only, with some absent. The sample yields approximately 30,000 clones, about three quarters seen once. Sequencing followed a ViraFEST assay step that expanded antigen-specific CD4+ T cells with viral peptide pools. The culture ran for around ten days before CD4+ T cells were isolated. People in the vaccine group had not been infected with SARS-CoV-2 before, and their nucleocapsid antibodies were negative.

The receptor was derived from a human donor who received a COVID-19 vaccine. The specimen was CD4+ T cells from PBMCs cultured with HCoV-OC43 spike peptides, collected before COVID-19 vaccination. Subset described: HCoV-OC43 spike overlapping peptide pool stimulation. The V call is TRBV7-3, the J call TRBJ1-2; D is undetermined. This chain's CDR3 is CASSLTARSGYTF. In DNA form, the CDR3 reads TGTGCCAGCAGCTTAACGGCGCGGAGTGGCTACACCTTC.